The clone carrying this T cell receptor beta chain was seen once. CD45RO-negative cells were positively selected for CCR7, leaving out terminally differentiated effector memory CD45RA+ cells. The V end lost 6 bases, the J end lost 4 bases, and 11 bases lay between the germline ends. The V gene's germline CDR1 is MNHNY and CDR2 SVGAGI (reference sequence). CDR3 length: 13 residues. Sorted-subset replicate PCR reactions contained 200 ng DNA, corresponding to about 30,000 T cell genomes. Using immunoSEQ multiplex PCR, the repertoire was profiled, and TCRdb retains in-frame clones only, with some absent. The sample carries roughly 650,000 clones, 90% to 97% recorded once. This sample was taken from a study of shared clonotypes between healthy human individuals.

The V and J genes are TRBV6-6 and TRBJ2-3, with D possibly matching TRBD2 (5 bases). The sequence came from a woman aged 25 to 45 in good health. Sample: naive CD8+ T cells sorted from blood. DNA of the CDR3: TGTGCCAGCAGGGAGGAGGCAGCAGATACGCAGTATTTT. Translated, it gives CASREEAADTQYF.